The rows below give T cell receptor beta chains drawn from one sample of a study of T cell repertoires in aging, cancer and after chemotherapy. MiXCR, applied by TCRdb to the multiplex PCR reads, yields one record per CDR3 protein. The table includes approximately 12,000 distinct CDR3 sequences, around a quarter detected once. The specimen sequenced was blood. These receptors were taken from a human donor in good health. CDR3s include the opening cysteine and the closing phenylalanine or tryptophan. D genes are given only for firm matches. A row's size may be missing; if present it is once, few, many or a size class.

j_gene: TRBJ2-2
v_gene: TRBV20-1
abundance: medium-sized
d_gene: .
CDR3aa: CSATDLYTGELFF
CDR3nt: TGCAGTGCGACAGACTTATACACCGGGGAGCTGTTTTTT

j_gene: TRBJ1-1
v_gene: TRBV7-9
abundance: .
d_gene: .
CDR3aa: CASSSQGGVNTEAFF
CDR3nt: TGTGCCAGCAGCTCTCAGGGAGGGGTGAACACTGAAGCTTTCTTT

j_gene: TRBJ1-1
v_gene: TRBV5-4
abundance: .
d_gene: TRBD1
CDR3aa: CASNRQGWGVDTEAFF
CDR3nt: TGTGCCAGCAACCGACAGGGGTGGGGAGTCGACACTGAAGCTTTCTTT

j_gene: TRBJ2-3
v_gene: TRBV6-4
abundance: few
d_gene: .
CDR3aa: CASSEDQGGTDTQYF
CDR3nt: TGTGCCAGCAGCGAGGACCAAGGAGGCACAGATACGCAGTATTTT

j_gene: TRBJ1-5
v_gene: TRBV7-9
abundance: .
d_gene: .
CDR3aa: CASSLVEGRQAFGQPQHF
CDR3nt: TGTGCCAGCAGCTTAGTGGAGGGGCGACAGGCATTTGGTCAGCCCCAGCATTTT

j_gene: TRBJ2-3
v_gene: TRBV9
abundance: .
d_gene: .
CDR3aa: CASSVEGGTDTQYF
CDR3nt: TGTGCCAGCAGCGTAGAGGGGGGCACAGATACGCAGTATTTT

j_gene: TRBJ1-4
v_gene: TRBV10-3
abundance: few
d_gene: .
CDR3aa: CATRGEGSLYEKLFF
CDR3nt: TGTGCCACCCGGGGGGAGGGGTCGCTGTATGAAAAACTGTTTTTT

j_gene: TRBJ1-1
v_gene: TRBV7-9
abundance: .
d_gene: TRBD1
CDR3aa: CASSQDTGTGLTEAFF
CDR3nt: TGTGCCAGCAGCCAAGACACCGGGACAGGACTCACTGAAGCTTTCTTT

j_gene: TRBJ1-2
v_gene: TRBV5-1
abundance: .
d_gene: TRBD1
CDR3aa: CASSLGTGFNYGYTF
CDR3nt: TGCGCCAGCAGCTTGGGGACAGGGTTTAACTATGGCTACACCTTC

j_gene: TRBJ2-1
v_gene: TRBV28
abundance: .
d_gene: .
CDR3aa: CASTFGGLYNEQFF
CDR3nt: TGTGCCAGCACTTTCGGGGGCCTCTACAATGAGCAGTTCTTC

j_gene: TRBJ2-7
v_gene: TRBV4-2
abundance: .
d_gene: TRBD1
CDR3aa: CASSQQGQVSYEQYF
CDR3nt: TGCGCCAGCAGCCAACAGGGACAGGTCTCCTACGAGCAGTACTTC

j_gene: TRBJ1-1
v_gene: TRBV7-6
abundance: medium-sized
d_gene: .
CDR3aa: CASTPGGAKAEAFF
CDR3nt: TGTGCCAGCACCCCGGGTGGGGCGAAAGCTGAAGCTTTCTTT

j_gene: TRBJ1-5
v_gene: TRBV5-6
abundance: .
d_gene: .
CDR3aa: CASSLAGGLSTTSNQPQHF
CDR3nt: TGTGCCAGCAGCTTGGCGGGGGGACTCTCCACGACTAGCAATCAGCCCCAGCATTTT

j_gene: TRBJ1-2
v_gene: TRBV7-2
abundance: few
d_gene: TRBD1
CDR3aa: CASSSQGAFNYGYTF
CDR3nt: TGTGCCAGCAGCTCACAGGGGGCGTTTAACTATGGCTACACCTTC

j_gene: TRBJ2-1
v_gene: TRBV6-5
abundance: medium-sized
d_gene: .
CDR3aa: CASSANRRQFF
CDR3nt: TGTGCCAGCAGTGCAAACAGGCGGCAGTTCTTC

j_gene: TRBJ1-5
v_gene: TRBV6-6
abundance: few
d_gene: TRBD1
CDR3aa: CASSYSKLTGEKGSNQPQHF
CDR3nt: TGTGCCAGCAGTTACTCGAAGTTGACAGGGGAAAAGGGGAGCAATCAGCCCCAGCATTTT

j_gene: TRBJ2-2
v_gene: TRBV5-4
abundance: few
d_gene: TRBD2
CDR3aa: CASRLSGGANTGELFF
CDR3nt: TGTGCCAGCAGACTTAGCGGGGGGGCGAACACCGGGGAGCTGTTTTTT

j_gene: TRBJ2-5
v_gene: TRBV6-1
abundance: few
d_gene: TRBD2
CDR3aa: CASSSGGAEETQYF
CDR3nt: TGTGCCAGCAGTAGCGGGGGGGCAGAAGAGACCCAGTACTTC

j_gene: TRBJ1-5
v_gene: TRBV6-5
abundance: .
d_gene: .
CDR3aa: CASRAGPNQTQHF
CDR3nt: TGTGCCAGCAGAGCGGGGCCGAATCAGACCCAGCATTTT

j_gene: TRBJ1-2
v_gene: TRBV24-1
abundance: medium-sized
d_gene: .
CDR3aa: CATSDWGFGYTF
CDR3nt: TGTGCCACCAGTGATTGGGGATTTGGCTACACCTTC

j_gene: TRBJ2-2
v_gene: TRBV12-3/TRBV12-4
abundance: .
d_gene: .
CDR3aa: CASTDYPTGELFF
CDR3nt: TGTGCCAGCACCGATTACCCCACCGGGGAGCTGTTTTTT

j_gene: TRBJ1-2
v_gene: TRBV10-3
abundance: .
d_gene: .
CDR3aa: CAISEAQGSYGYTF
CDR3nt: TGTGCCATCAGTGAGGCGCAAGGGTCCTATGGCTACACCTTC

j_gene: TRBJ1-1
v_gene: TRBV10-2
abundance: .
d_gene: .
CDR3aa: CVSYGGYTEAFF
CDR3nt: TGCGTCTCGTATGGGGGGTACACTGAAGCTTTCTTT

j_gene: TRBJ2-3
v_gene: TRBV19
abundance: few
d_gene: .
CDR3aa: CASRVKGGHTDTQYF
CDR3nt: TGTGCCAGTAGGGTAAAGGGGGGCCATACAGATACGCAGTATTTT

j_gene: TRBJ2-7
v_gene: TRBV6-5
abundance: medium-sized
d_gene: .
CDR3aa: CASENWGERDEQYF
CDR3nt: TGTGCCAGCGAGAACTGGGGGGAAAGAGACGAGCAGTACTTC

j_gene: TRBJ2-1
v_gene: TRBV12-3/TRBV12-4
abundance: .
d_gene: TRBD1
CDR3aa: CASSFRTGASNYNEQFF
CDR3nt: TGTGCCAGCAGTTTCAGGACAGGGGCCTCTAACTACAATGAGCAGTTCTTC

j_gene: TRBJ1-2
v_gene: TRBV5-4
abundance: few
d_gene: TRBD1
CDR3aa: CASSFPRQGARDGYTF
CDR3nt: TGTGCCAGCAGCTTCCCCAGGCAGGGGGCAAGAGATGGCTACACCTTC

j_gene: TRBJ1-2
v_gene: TRBV4-3
abundance: .
d_gene: .
CDR3aa: CASSQDLGRTEGYTF
CDR3nt: TGCGCCAGCAGCCAAGATCTCGGAAGGACCGAGGGCTACACCTTC

j_gene: TRBJ2-3
v_gene: TRBV11-2
abundance: .
d_gene: .
CDR3aa: CASSLDPGGLAQDTQYF
CDR3nt: TGTGCCAGCAGCTTAGATCCCGGGGGGCTAGCCCAGGATACGCAGTATTTT

j_gene: TRBJ1-6
v_gene: TRBV27
abundance: .
d_gene: .
CDR3aa: CASSLVQYNSPLHF
CDR3nt: TGTGCCAGCAGTTTGGTCCAGTATAATTCACCCCTCCACTTT

j_gene: TRBJ1-1
v_gene: TRBV21-1
abundance: once
d_gene: .
CDR3aa: CASSLLSPLNTEAFF
CDR3nt: TGTGCCAGCAGTTTACTCTCCCCACTGAACACTGAAGCTTTCTTT

j_gene: TRBJ2-7
v_gene: TRBV7-2
abundance: .
d_gene: TRBD1
CDR3aa: CASSLARGHEQYF
CDR3nt: TGTGCCAGCAGCTTGGCGAGGGGGCACGAGCAGTACTTC

j_gene: TRBJ1-4
v_gene: TRBV6-6
abundance: .
d_gene: .
CDR3aa: CASSYGTGGEKLFF
CDR3nt: TGTGCCAGCAGTTACGGGACCGGGGGTGAAAAACTGTTTTTT

j_gene: TRBJ2-3
v_gene: TRBV5-4
abundance: .
d_gene: .
CDR3aa: CASSWGTPTDTQYF
CDR3nt: TGCGCCAGCAGCTGGGGGACACCCACAGATACGCAGTATTTT

j_gene: TRBJ1-3
v_gene: TRBV18
abundance: .
d_gene: .
CDR3aa: CASSPRAIGNTIYF
CDR3nt: TGTGCCAGCTCACCCCGGGCTATAGGAAACACCATATATTTT

j_gene: TRBJ2-5
v_gene: TRBV5-1
abundance: .
d_gene: TRBD2
CDR3aa: CASSTGGGETQYF
CDR3nt: TGCGCCAGCAGCACTGGGGGGGGAGAGACCCAGTACTTC

j_gene: TRBJ1-1
v_gene: TRBV7-2
abundance: .
d_gene: .
CDR3aa: CASSSKSGGNTESFF
CDR3nt: TGTGCCAGCAGCTCTAAGAGCGGGGGGAACACTGAATCTTTCTTT

j_gene: TRBJ1-5
v_gene: TRBV6-5
abundance: .
d_gene: TRBD1
CDR3aa: CASSYSGGAGQPQHF
CDR3nt: TGTGCCAGCAGTTACTCAGGGGGCGCCGGTCAGCCCCAGCATTTT

j_gene: TRBJ2-3
v_gene: TRBV20-1
abundance: .
d_gene: TRBD2
CDR3aa: CSARDVAGRTDTQYF
CDR3nt: TGCAGTGCTAGAGATGTAGCGGGACGCACAGATACGCAGTATTTT

j_gene: TRBJ2-3
v_gene: TRBV6-1
abundance: few
d_gene: .
CDR3aa: CASSWGPTDTQYF
CDR3nt: TGTGCCAGCAGTTGGGGACCTACAGATACGCAGTATTTT